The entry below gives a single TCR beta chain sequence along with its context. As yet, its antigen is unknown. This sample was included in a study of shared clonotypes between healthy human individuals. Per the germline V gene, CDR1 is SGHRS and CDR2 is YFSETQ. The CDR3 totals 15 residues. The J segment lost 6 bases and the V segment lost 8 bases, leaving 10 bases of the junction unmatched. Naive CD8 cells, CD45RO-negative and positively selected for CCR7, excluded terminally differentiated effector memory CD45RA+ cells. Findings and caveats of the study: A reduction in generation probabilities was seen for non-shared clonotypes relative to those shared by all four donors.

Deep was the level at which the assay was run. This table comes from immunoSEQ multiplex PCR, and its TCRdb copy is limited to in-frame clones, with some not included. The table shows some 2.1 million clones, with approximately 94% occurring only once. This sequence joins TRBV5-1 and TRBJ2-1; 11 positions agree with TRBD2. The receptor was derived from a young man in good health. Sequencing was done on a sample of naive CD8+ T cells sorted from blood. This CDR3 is CASRPGLAESNEQFF. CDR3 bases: TGCGCCAGTCGACCGGGACTAGCGGAATCCAATGAGCAGTTCTTC.